This TCR beta chain was recovered during a study of blood T cell repertoires in COVID-19. Background on the study: The United States, Italy and Spain supplied acute and convalescent COVID-19 samples.

The CDR3 is made up of 12 amino acids. CDR1 is SGHNT, CDR2 YYREEE, per germline (reference sequence). With 0 bases removed from V and 7 bases from J, the gap between germline ends came to 8 bases. Source study methods: It was from reference gene primer amplification that nucleated cell counts were estimated. The protocol was immunoSEQ multiplex PCR, while the TCRdb copy is restricted to in-frame clones and leaves out a portion. The D gene and trimming were derived from the DNA, and the V and J assignments and clone size from that table. Found here are roughly 40,000 clones, approximately 70% of them singletons; the top ten hold approximately 62%.

Specimen: peripheral blood. V and J are TRBV5-4 and TRBJ2-7; D is unresolved. This clonotype was obtained from a man older than 75 with acute or convalescent COVID-19. The CDR3 loop reads CASSLDGREQYF. The CDR3 nucleotides read TGTGCCAGCAGCTTGGACGGTCGGGAGCAGTACTTC.